Shown below are 21 T cell receptor beta chains from a single sample sequenced in a study of CD8+ T cells in alopecia areata. Treatment in this sample: oral pan-JAK inhibitor, 5-10 mg twice daily. Extraction and reverse transcription of RNA yielded cDNA as the sequencing template. Produced via immunoSEQ multiplex PCR; TCRdb's table is partial and in-frame only. The sample lists approximately 280,000 clones, roughly 64% occurring once. The source was CD4+ T cells sorted from blood, collected at week 24, from a patient treated with tofacitinib. The receptors were sampled from a human donor with alopecia areata.

The rearrangement uses TRBV5-1 and TRBJ2-6; D ambiguous. Germline values: CDR1 SGHRS, CDR2 YFSETQ. Trimming removed 4 bases at V and 3 bases at J, with 5 bases between. This CDR3 spans 13 amino acids. CDR3 region: CASSLYGANVLTF. CDR3 sequence (DNA): TGCGCCAGCAGCCTGTATGGGGCCAACGTCCTGACTTTC. Drawing the rest from reference TRBV5-1 and TRBJ2-6, the complete variable domain is KAGVTQTPRYLIKTRGQQVTLSCSPISGHRSVSWYQQTPGQGLQFLFEYFSETQRNKGNFPGRFSGRQFSNSRSEMNVSTLELGDSALYLCASSLYGANVLTFGAGSRLTVL.

This chain links TRBV6-5 with TRBJ1-1; no clear D gene. The length of the CDR3 is 13 residues. Trimming removed 4 bases at V and 1 base at J, with 7 bases between. The germline V gene has CDR1 MNHEY and CDR2 SVGAGI. CDR3 residues: CASSWVPNTEAFF. CDR3 bases: TGTGCCAGCAGTTGGGTACCGAACACTGAAGCTTTCTTT.

This chain uses TRBV2 with TRBJ1-5; no firm D call. The CDR3 covers 14 residues. The germline V and J ends were trimmed by 5 bases and 0 bases, with 8 bases remaining between them. Germline V gene sequence: CDR1 SNHLY, CDR2 FYNNEI. The CDR3 loop reads CASSRILSNQPQHF. The CDR3 bases are TGTGCCAGCAGTCGGATTCTTAGCAATCAGCCCCAGCATTTT.

This rearrangement joins TRBV30 to TRBJ1-3; D might be TRBD1 (6 bases). The V end lost 3 bases, the J end lost 0 bases, and 12 bases lay between the germline ends. The CDR3 contains 15 residues. Germline V lookup: CDR1 GTSNPN, CDR2 SVGIG (reference sequence). The CDR3 DNA is TGTGCCTGGAGCGTACAGACAGGCTCTGGAAACACCATATATTTT. It codes for CAWSVQTGSGNTIYF.

The chain combines TRBV19 with TRBJ1-2; D may be TRBD1 (6 bases). The CDR3 is 14 amino acids. V lost 7 bases and J lost 8, with 20 bases in between. Germline V gene lookup returns CDR1 LNHDA and CDR2 SQIVND (reference sequence). CDR3 bases: TGTGCCAGTAACCCACAGGGAGCCCAGGGCGGCTACACCTTC. It specifies CASNPQGAQGGYTF.

The chain links TRBV27 to TRBJ1-6; D is ambiguous. V was pared by 6 bases and J by 7 bases, with 13 bases between. The CDR3 runs to 14 residues. Looked up from germline, CDR1 is MNHEY and CDR2 is SMNVEV (reference sequence). The CDR3 DNA sequence: TGTGCCAGCAGCCCTCACCGGGCCAATTCACCCCTCCACTTT. Protein product: CASSPHRANSPLHF.

The chain employs TRBV4-1 and TRBJ2-6; the D is unclear. CDR3 length: 16 residues. In germline, CDR1 is MGHRA, CDR2 YSYEKL. V lost 3 bases and J 0 bases, leaving 9 bases between the germline ends. CDR3 sequence (DNA): TGCGCCAGCAGCCAGGGCAGCCCCTCTGGGGCCAACGTCCTGACTTTC. Its translation is CASSQGSPSGANVLTF.

This clone was counted only a few times. The genes are TRBV4-1 and TRBJ2-1, with 8 nucleotides matching TRBD2. The V gene end was trimmed by 2 bases and the J gene end by 15 bases; junction bases not matched to a gene: 6. Germline CDR1 MGHRA, CDR2 YSYEKL. The CDR3 consists of 12 residues. Written as DNA, the CDR3 is TGCGCCAGCAGCCAACCGCGGGGGGCCCCGTTCTTC. Its protein is CASSQPRGAPFF.

This clone was observed a handful of times. This sequence joins TRBV6-5 and TRBJ2-7; D not resolved. Germline values: CDR1 MNHEY, CDR2 SVGAGI. Trimming removed 7 bases from V and 0 bases from J, with 10 bases in between. CDR3 length equals 13 residues. The CDR3, as DNA: TGTGCCAGCAAAAGGGCGTCCTCCTACGAGCAGTACTTC. It encodes CASKRASSYEQYF.

This clone was detected a few times. Within the sample, other DNA sequences also encode this same CDR3. The chain combines TRBV30 with TRBJ1-1; maybe TRBD1 (5 bases). V shed 2 bases and J shed 3 bases, with 7 bases lying between them. CDR1 is GTSNPN, CDR2 SVGIG, per germline (reference sequence). The CDR3 runs to 12 residues. Written as DNA, the CDR3 is TGTGCCTGGAGTCGGGGGGACACTGAAGCTTTCTTT. Its translation: CAWSRGDTEAFF.

A few counts support this clone. The chain couples TRBV29-1 to TRBJ2-1; D is undetermined. CDR1 is SQVTM, CDR2 ANQGSEA, per germline. The CDR3 extends over 13 amino acids. V was cut by 6 bases and J by 9 bases, with 18 bases left in between. CDR3 nucleotides: TGCAGCGTGTGGGGTCGGCCCCGCGGTGAGCAGTTCTTC. Amino acids: CSVWGRPRGEQFF.

The chain combines TRBV6-5 with TRBJ1-1; TRBD1 is a possible D gene (6 bases). The V gene's germline CDR1 is MNHEY and CDR2 SVGAGI. Trimming removed 2 bases at V and 6 bases at J, with 13 bases between. CDR3 length: 14 amino acids. The CDR3 DNA reads TGTGCCAGCAGTTACGGAAGGGGGGTCCCTGAAGCTTTCTTT. Protein: CASSYGRGVPEAFF.

The rearrangement joins TRBV7-2 to TRBJ2-3; D is uncertain. Germline V CDR1 and CDR2: SGHTA, FQGNSA. The ends were cut back, 3 bases at V and 2 bases at J, with 9 bases in the middle. This CDR3 comprises 14 residues. CDR3 protein: CASSFRTVTDTQYF. In nucleotides, the CDR3 is TGTGCCAGCAGCTTCCGGACGGTCACAGATACGCAGTATTTT.

The rearrangement links TRBV15 to TRBJ1-1; perhaps TRBD1 as D (5 bases). Deletions cut 2 bases from V and 12 bases from J, with 19 bases between. Germline-derived CDR1 and CDR2 are LNHNV and YYDKDF (reference sequence). The CDR3 runs 14 residues. This chain's CDR3 is CATSRRGSGAGTFF. CDR3 DNA sequence: TGTGCCACCAGCAGAAGGGGTAGTGGGGCTGGTACTTTCTTT.

This clone has just a few counts. CDR3 DNA: TGTGCCAGCAGGCCCATAATCTCGGCCCTATCTGGTCAGCCCCAGCATTTT. Translation gives CASRPIISALSGQPQHF. This chain links TRBV28 with TRBJ1-5; no clear D gene. From germline, CDR1 is MDHEN and CDR2 SYDVKM. This CDR3 region has 17 residues. Trimming took off 6 bases at V and 6 bases at J, with 24 bases between the two ends.

The gene calls are TRBV29-1 and TRBJ2-7, with TRBD1 matching 8 bases. V shed 4 bases and J 1 base; nucleotides not matched to a gene: 15. CDR1 is SQVTM, CDR2 ANQGSEA, per germline. The CDR3 contains 17 residues. The CDR3 here is CSVAGDTRTGSSYEQYF. The CDR3 DNA sequence: TGCAGCGTTGCCGGAGATACGAGGACAGGGTCGTCCTACGAGCAGTACTTC.

This clone was seen once. The rearrangement joins TRBV5-1 to TRBJ1-2; D is possibly TRBD1 (5 bases). With 7 bases removed from V and 2 bases from J, the gap between germline ends came to 15 bases. This CDR3 contains 14 residues. Per germline, CDR1 SGHRS and CDR2 YFSETQ. The CDR3 DNA reads TGCGCCAGCTCACAGATTGGACAAAACTATGGCTACACCTTC. This codes for CASSQIGQNYGYTF.

This chain links TRBV30 with TRBJ2-7, with D unresolved. Looked up from germline, CDR1 is GTSNPN and CDR2 is SVGIG (reference sequence). V gave up 6 bases and J gave up 2 bases, with 11 bases separating them. The length of the CDR3 is 12 residues. The CDR3 sequence: CACLTLPYEQYF. CDR3 nucleotides: TGTGCCTGCTTGACGTTACCCTACGAGCAGTACTTC.

The chain carries TRBV5-1 and TRBJ2-1; D gene unclear. Germline V gene data show CDR1 as SGHRS and CDR2 as YFSETQ. This CDR3 contains 15 residues. Trimming left V 0 bases short and J 0 bases short, with 7 bases between. This CDR3 reads CASSLAVSSYNEQFF. The CDR3 DNA reads as TGCGCCAGCAGCTTGGCCGTTTCCTCCTACAATGAGCAGTTCTTC.

The chain couples TRBV15 to TRBJ1-5; D is undetermined. Trimming took 3 bases from V and 7 from J, leaving 19 bases between them. CDR3 length equals 16 residues. Germline V lookup: CDR1 LNHNV, CDR2 YYDKDF (reference sequence). The CDR3 nucleotides read TGTGCCACCAGCAGTCTTCAGAGGGTATCTTCACAGCCCCAGCATTTT. This codes for CATSSLQRVSSQPQHF. Full variable domain (outside the CDR3, taken from reference TRBV15 and TRBJ1-5): DAMVIQNPRYQVTQFGKPVTLSCSQTLNHNVMYWYQQKSSQAPKLLFHYYDKDFNNEADTPDNFQSRRPNTSFCFLDIRSPGLGDTAMYLCATSSLQRVSSQPQHFGDGTRLSIL.

The gene calls are TRBV7-2 and TRBJ2-7, with 7 bases matching TRBD2. The V gene end was trimmed by 8 bases and the J gene end by 2 bases; junction bases not matched to a gene: 9. The germline V gene has CDR1 SGHTA and CDR2 FQGNSA. This CDR3 is 14 amino acids long. DNA for the CDR3: TGTGCCAGCGCCCAAGGGAGGGTAACCTACGAGCAGTACTTC. It yields the protein CASAQGRVTYEQYF.